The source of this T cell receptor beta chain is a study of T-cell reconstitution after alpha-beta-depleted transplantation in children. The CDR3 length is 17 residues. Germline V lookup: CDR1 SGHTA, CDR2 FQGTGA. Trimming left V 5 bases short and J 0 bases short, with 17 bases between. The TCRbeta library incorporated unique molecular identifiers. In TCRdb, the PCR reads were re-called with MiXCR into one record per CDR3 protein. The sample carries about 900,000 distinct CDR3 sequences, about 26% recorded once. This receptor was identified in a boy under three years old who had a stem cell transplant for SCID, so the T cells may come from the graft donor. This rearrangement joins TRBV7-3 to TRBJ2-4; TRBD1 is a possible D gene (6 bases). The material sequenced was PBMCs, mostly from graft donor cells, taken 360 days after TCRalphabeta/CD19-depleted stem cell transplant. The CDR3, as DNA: TGTGCCAGCAGCCAAAGGACAGAAACAGTAGCCAAAAACATTCAGTACTTC. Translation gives CASSQRTETVAKNIQYF.